These T cell receptor beta chains were read from a single sample in a study of cytomegalovirus exposure and HLA in healthy donors. The data were produced by immunoSEQ multiplex PCR, yet TCRdb's version contains in-frame clones alone and is incomplete. The sample holds roughly 200,000 clones, 60% to 85% seen once. Material: PBMCs. These receptor sequences come from a male donor in good health and CMV-seronegative. Each CDR3 is given with its conserved first and last residue. The order of the fields is J gene, clone size, V gene, CDR3 protein. Clone sizes are given selectively: once, few, many, or a class where the clone is expanded.

j_gene: TRBJ2-1; abundance: .; v_gene: TRBV10-2; CDR3aa: CASSEAGANEQFF
j_gene: TRBJ1-1; abundance: .; v_gene: TRBV5-6; CDR3aa: CASKQALMNTEAFF
j_gene: TRBJ2-7; abundance: few; v_gene: TRBV18; CDR3aa: CASSPTAGDISYEQYF
j_gene: TRBJ2-1; abundance: .; v_gene: TRBV4-3; CDR3aa: CASSQDLGGSPFF
j_gene: TRBJ1-6; abundance: .; v_gene: TRBV29-1; CDR3aa: CSVAPTEGSPLHF
j_gene: TRBJ2-1; abundance: few; v_gene: TRBV7-3; CDR3aa: CASSPIAGGYNEQFF
j_gene: TRBJ1-4; abundance: .; v_gene: TRBV9; CDR3aa: CASSGGVATNEKLFF
j_gene: TRBJ1-1; abundance: .; v_gene: TRBV7-2; CDR3aa: CASSLVERNTEAFF
j_gene: TRBJ1-6; abundance: few; v_gene: TRBV6-1; CDR3aa: CASSEKGVSPYSPLHF
j_gene: TRBJ1-2; abundance: few; v_gene: TRBV28; CDR3aa: CASSPNGLINYGYTF
j_gene: TRBJ2-1; abundance: .; v_gene: TRBV30; CDR3aa: CAWRGLAGVNEQFF
j_gene: TRBJ1-4; abundance: few; v_gene: TRBV5-1; CDR3aa: CASSLARATNEKLFF
j_gene: TRBJ2-1; abundance: few; v_gene: TRBV7-2; CDR3aa: CASSLAEVSEQFF
j_gene: TRBJ2-7; abundance: few; v_gene: TRBV6-1; CDR3aa: CASSTDTLSYEQYF
j_gene: TRBJ1-4; abundance: .; v_gene: TRBV5-1; CDR3aa: CASSLEGGNGEKLFF
j_gene: TRBJ2-5; abundance: few; v_gene: TRBV30; CDR3aa: CAWSPARLQETQYF
j_gene: TRBJ2-1; abundance: .; v_gene: TRBV6-5; CDR3aa: CASSSDRENSNEQFF
j_gene: TRBJ2-1; abundance: .; v_gene: TRBV19; CDR3aa: CASSNSGSPANEQFF
j_gene: TRBJ2-1; abundance: .; v_gene: TRBV18; CDR3aa: CASSARGQGASYNEQFF
j_gene: TRBJ1-1; abundance: few; v_gene: TRBV27; CDR3aa: CASSLIAGGTEAFF
j_gene: TRBJ1-6; abundance: .; v_gene: TRBV6-1; CDR3aa: CASREQGYNSPLHF
j_gene: TRBJ2-1; abundance: .; v_gene: TRBV2; CDR3aa: CASSPDSPGEQFF